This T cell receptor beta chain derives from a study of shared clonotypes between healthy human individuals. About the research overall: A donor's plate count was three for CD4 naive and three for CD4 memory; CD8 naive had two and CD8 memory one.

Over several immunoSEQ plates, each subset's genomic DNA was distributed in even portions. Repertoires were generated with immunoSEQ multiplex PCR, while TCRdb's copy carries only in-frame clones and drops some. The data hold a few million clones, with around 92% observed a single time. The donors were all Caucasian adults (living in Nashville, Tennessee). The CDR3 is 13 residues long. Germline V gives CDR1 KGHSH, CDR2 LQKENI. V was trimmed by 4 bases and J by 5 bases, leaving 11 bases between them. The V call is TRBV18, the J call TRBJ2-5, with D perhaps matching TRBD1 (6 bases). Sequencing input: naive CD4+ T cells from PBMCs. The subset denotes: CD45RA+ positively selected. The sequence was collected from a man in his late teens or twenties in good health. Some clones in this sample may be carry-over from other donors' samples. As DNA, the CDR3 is TGTGCCAGCTCACAAGGACAGAGGGAGACCCAGTACTTC. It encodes CASSQGQRETQYF.